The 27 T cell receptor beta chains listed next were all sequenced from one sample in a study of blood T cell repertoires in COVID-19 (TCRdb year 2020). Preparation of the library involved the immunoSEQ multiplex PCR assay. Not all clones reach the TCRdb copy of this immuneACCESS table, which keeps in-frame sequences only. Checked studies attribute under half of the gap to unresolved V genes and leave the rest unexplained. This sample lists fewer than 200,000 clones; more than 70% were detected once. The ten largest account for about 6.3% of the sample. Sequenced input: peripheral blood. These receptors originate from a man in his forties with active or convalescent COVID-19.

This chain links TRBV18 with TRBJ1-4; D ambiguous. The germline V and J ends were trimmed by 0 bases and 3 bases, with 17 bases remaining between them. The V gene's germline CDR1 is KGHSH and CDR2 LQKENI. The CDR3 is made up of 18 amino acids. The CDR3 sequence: CASSPPNRREPSNEKLFF. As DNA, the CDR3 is TGTGCCAGCTCACCACCGAACCGGCGGGAGCCCTCTAATGAAAAACTGTTTTTT.

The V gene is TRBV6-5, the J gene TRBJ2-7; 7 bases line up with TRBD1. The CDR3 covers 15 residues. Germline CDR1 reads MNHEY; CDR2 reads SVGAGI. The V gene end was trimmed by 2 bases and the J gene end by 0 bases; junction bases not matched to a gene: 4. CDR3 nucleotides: TGTGCCAGCAGTTACACTACAGGGGTCTCCTACGAGCAGTACTTC. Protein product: CASSYTTGVSYEQYF.

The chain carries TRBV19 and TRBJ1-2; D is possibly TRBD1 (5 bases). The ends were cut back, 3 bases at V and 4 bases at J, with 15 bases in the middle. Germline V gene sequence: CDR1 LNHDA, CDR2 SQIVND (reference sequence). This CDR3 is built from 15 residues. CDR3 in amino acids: CASSIVTQGSYGYTF. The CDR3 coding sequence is TGTGCCAGTAGTATCGTAACCCAGGGATCCTATGGCTACACCTTC.

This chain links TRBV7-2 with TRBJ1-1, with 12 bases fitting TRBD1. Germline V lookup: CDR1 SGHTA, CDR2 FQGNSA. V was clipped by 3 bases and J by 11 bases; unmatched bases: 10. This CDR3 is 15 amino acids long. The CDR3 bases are TGTGCCAGCAGCTTCCGGGACAGGGGGCTTAGTCCGGCTTTCTTT. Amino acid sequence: CASSFRDRGLSPAFF. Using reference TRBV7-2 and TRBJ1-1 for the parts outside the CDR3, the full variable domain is GAGVSQSPSNKVTEKGKDVELRCDPISGHTALYWYRQSLGQGLEFLIYFQGNSAPDKSGLPSDRFSAERTGGSVSTLTIQRTQQEDSAVYLCASSFRDRGLSPAFFGQGTRLTVV.

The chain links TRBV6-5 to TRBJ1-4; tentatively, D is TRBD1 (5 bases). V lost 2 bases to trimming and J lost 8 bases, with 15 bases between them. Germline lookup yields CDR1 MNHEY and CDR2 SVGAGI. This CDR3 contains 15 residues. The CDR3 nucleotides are TGTGCCAGCAGTTACGCCCCAGGGTCGGCGGAAAAACTGTTTTTT. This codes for CASSYAPGSAEKLFF.

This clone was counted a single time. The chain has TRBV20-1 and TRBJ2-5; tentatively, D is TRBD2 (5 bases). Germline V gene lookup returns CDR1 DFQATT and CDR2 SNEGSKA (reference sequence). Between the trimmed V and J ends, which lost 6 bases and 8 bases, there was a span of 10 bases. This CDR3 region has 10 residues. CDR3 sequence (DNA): TGCAGTGCCGAACTAGAAACCCAGTACTTC. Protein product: CSAELETQYF.

CDR3 in DNA: TGCGCCAGCAGCTTGGGACAGGGGGCGGGTGAAAAACTGTTTTTT. Its protein is CASSLGQGAGEKLFF. The rearrangement uses TRBV5-1 and TRBJ1-4; 10 positions match TRBD1. This CDR3 contains 15 residues. V was clipped by 0 bases and J by 7 bases; unmatched bases: 3. Per the germline V gene, CDR1 is SGHRS and CDR2 is YFSETQ.

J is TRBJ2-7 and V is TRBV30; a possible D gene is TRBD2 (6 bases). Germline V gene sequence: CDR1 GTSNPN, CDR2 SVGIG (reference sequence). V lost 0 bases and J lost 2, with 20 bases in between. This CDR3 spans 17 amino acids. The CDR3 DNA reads TGTGCCTGGAGTGTAAGGACGGGCGCGGGACTTCCCTACGAGCAGTACTTC. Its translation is CAWSVRTGAGLPYEQYF.

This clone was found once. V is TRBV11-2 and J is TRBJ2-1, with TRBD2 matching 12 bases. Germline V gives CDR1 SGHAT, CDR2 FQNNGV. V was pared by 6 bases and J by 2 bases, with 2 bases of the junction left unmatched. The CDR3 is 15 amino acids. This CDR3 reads CASRSSGGAYNEQFF. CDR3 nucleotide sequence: TGTGCCAGCAGGTCTAGCGGGGGGGCCTACAATGAGCAGTTCTTC. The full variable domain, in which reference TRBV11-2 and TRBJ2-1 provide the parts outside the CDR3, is EAGVAQSPRYKIIEKRQSVAFWCNPISGHATLYWYQQILGQGPKLLIQFQNNGVVDDSQLPKDRFSAERLKGVDSTLKIQPAKLEDSAVYLCASRSSGGAYNEQFFGPGTRLTVL.

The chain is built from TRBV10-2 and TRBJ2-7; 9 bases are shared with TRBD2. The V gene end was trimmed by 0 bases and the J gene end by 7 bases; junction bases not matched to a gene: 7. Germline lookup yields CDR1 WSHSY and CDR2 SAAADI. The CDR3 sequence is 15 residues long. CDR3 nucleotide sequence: TGCGCCAGCAGTGAGTCGACTAGCGGTCGTGGTGAGCAGTACTTC. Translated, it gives CASSESTSGRGEQYF.

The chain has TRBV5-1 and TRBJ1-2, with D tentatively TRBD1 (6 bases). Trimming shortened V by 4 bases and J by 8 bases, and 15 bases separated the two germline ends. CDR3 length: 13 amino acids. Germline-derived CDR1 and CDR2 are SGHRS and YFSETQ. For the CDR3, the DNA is TGCGCCAGCAGCCTCCTAACAGGGTACGGCTACACCTTC. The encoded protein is CASSLLTGYGYTF.

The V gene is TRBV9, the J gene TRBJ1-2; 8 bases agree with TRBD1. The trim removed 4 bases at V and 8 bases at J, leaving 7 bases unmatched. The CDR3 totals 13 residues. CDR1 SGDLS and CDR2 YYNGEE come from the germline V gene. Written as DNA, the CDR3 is TGTGCCAGCAGCTTCGGACAGGGTGGCGGCTACACCTTC. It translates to CASSFGQGGGYTF.

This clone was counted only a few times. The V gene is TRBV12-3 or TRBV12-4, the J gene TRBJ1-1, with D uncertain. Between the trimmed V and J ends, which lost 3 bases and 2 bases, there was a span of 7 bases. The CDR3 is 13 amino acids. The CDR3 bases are TGTGCCAGCAGTTTTCATAGAAACACTGAAGCTTTCTTT. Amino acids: CASSFHRNTEAFF.

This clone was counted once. The CDR3 sequence: CASSVDRFTGELFF. The CDR3 DNA follows: TGTGCCAGCAGCGTCGACAGGTTCACCGGGGAGCTGTTTTTT. The V call is TRBV6-5, the J call TRBJ2-2; D perhaps matches TRBD1 (6 bases). The V end lost 6 bases, the J end lost 4 bases, and 12 bases lay between the germline ends. Looked up from germline, CDR1 is MNHEY and CDR2 is SVGAGI. This CDR3 is built from 14 residues.

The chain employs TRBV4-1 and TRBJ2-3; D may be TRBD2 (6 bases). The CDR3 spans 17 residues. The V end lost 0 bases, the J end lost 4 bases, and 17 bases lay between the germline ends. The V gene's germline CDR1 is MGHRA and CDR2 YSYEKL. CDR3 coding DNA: TGCGCCAGCAGCCAAGATGGGTCCAGCGGGTGGGCAGATACGCAGTATTTT. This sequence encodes CASSQDGSSGWADTQYF.

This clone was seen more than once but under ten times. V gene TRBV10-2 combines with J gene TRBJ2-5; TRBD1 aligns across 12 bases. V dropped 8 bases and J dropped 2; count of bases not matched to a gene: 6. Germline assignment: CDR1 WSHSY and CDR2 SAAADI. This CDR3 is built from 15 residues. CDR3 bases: TGCGCCAGCGGGGGGACAGGGGGCTGGCAAGAGACCCAGTACTTC. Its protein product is CASGGTGGWQETQYF.

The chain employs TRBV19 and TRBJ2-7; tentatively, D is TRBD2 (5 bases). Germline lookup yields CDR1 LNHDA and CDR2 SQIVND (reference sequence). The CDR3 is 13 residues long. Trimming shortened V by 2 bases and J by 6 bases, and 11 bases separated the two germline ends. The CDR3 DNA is TGTGCCAGTAGTATAACCAGCGGTGGCGAGCAGTACTTC. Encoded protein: CASSITSGGEQYF.

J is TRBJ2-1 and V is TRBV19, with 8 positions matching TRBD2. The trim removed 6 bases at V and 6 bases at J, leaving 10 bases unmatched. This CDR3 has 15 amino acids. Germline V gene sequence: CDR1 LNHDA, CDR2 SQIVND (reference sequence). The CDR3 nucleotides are TGTGCCAGTAGCCTCGGGACTAGAGGGCCCAATGAGCAGTTCTTC. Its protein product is CASSLGTRGPNEQFF.

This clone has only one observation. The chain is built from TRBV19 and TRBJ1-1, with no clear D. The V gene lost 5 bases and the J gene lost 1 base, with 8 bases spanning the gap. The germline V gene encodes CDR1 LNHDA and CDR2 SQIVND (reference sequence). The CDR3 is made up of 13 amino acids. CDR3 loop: CASSSTRNTEAFF. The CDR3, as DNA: TGTGCCAGTAGTTCAACAAGGAACACTGAAGCTTTCTTT.

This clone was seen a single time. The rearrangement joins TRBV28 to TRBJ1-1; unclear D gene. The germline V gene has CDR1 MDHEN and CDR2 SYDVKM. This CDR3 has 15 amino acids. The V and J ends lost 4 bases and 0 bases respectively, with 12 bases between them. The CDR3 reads CASSSMTPLNTEAFF. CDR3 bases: TGTGCCAGCAGTTCAATGACTCCCTTGAACACTGAAGCTTTCTTT.

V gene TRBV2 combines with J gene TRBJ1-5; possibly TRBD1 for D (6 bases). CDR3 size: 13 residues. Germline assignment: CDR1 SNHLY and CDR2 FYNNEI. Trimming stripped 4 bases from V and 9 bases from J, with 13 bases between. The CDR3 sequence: CASSGQGFGPQHF. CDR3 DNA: TGTGCCAGCAGTGGGCAGGGGTTTGGGCCCCAGCATTTT. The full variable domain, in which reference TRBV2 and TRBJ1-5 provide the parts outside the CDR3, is EPEVTQTPSHQVTQMGQEVILRCVPISNHLYFYWYRQILGQKVEFLVSFYNNEISEKSEIFDDQFSVERPDGSNFTLKIRSTKLEDSAMYFCASSGQGFGPQHFGDGTRLSIL.

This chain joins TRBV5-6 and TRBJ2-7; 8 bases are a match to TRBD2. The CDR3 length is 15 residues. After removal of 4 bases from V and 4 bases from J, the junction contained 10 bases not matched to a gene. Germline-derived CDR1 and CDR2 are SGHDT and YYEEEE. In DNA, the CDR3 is TGTGCCAGCAGCCCTAGGACAAGCGGGGGATACGAGCAGTACTTC. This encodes CASSPRTSGGYEQYF.

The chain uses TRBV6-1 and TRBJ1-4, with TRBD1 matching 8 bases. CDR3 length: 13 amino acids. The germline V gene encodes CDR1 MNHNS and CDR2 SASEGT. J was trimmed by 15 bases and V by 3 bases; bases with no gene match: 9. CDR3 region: CASSDLSGQGVFF. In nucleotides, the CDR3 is TGTGCCAGCAGTGATTTATCAGGACAGGGAGTGTTTTTT.

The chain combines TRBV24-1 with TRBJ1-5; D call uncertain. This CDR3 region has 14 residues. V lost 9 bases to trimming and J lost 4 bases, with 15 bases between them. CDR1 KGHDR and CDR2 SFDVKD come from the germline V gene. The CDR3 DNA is TGTGCCACCTCCGCCGGGGTTAAAAATCAGCCCCAGCATTTT. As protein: CATSAGVKNQPQHF.

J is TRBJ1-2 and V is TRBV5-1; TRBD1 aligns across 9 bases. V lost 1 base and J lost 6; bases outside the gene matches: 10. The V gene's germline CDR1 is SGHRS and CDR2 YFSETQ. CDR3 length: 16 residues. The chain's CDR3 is CASSLTTGGYRDGYTF. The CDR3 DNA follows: TGCGCCAGCAGCTTGACCACAGGGGGCTATAGGGATGGCTACACCTTC.

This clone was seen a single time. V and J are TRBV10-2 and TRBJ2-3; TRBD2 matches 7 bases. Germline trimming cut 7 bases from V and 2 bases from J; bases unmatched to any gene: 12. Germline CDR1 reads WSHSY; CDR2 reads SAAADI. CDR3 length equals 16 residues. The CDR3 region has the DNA TGCGCCAGCACCGAGGTGCCTAGCGGATACACAGATACGCAGTATTTT. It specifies CASTEVPSGYTDTQYF.

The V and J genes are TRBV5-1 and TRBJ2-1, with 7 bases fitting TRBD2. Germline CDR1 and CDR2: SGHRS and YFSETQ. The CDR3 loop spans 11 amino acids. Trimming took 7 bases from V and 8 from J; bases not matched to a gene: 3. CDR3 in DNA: TGCGCCAGCTCTCGGGAGGATGAGCAGTTCTTC. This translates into CASSREDEQFF. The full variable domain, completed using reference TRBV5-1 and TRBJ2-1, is KAGVTQTPRYLIKTRGQQVTLSCSPISGHRSVSWYQQTPGQGLQFLFEYFSETQRNKGNFPGRFSGRQFSNSRSEMNVSTLELGDSALYLCASSREDEQFFGPGTRLTVL.